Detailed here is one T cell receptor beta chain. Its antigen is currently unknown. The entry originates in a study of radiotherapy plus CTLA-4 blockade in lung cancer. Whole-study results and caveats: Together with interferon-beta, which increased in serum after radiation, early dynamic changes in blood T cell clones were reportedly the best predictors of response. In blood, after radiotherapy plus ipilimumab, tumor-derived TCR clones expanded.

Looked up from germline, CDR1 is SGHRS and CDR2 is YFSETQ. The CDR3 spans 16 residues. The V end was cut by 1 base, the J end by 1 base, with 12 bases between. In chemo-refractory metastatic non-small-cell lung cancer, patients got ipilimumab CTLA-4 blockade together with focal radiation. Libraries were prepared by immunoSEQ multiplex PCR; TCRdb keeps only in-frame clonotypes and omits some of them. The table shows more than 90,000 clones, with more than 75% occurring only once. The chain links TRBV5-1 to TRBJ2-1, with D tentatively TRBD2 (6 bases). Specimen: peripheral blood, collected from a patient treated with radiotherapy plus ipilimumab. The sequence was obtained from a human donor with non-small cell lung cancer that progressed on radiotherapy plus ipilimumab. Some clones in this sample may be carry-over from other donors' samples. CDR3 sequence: CASSLRSSESYNEQFF. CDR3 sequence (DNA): TGCGCCAGCAGCTTGAGGTCTAGCGAGTCCTACAATGAGCAGTTCTTC.